The TCR beta chain described here comes from a study of human T cells and chemical hapten exposure. Time point of the sample: patch test 1, 2 weeks after DPC sensitization. Specified treatment: therapeutic diphenylcyclopropenone sensitization with weekly scalp DPC. CDR3 length equals 15 residues. CDR1 and CDR2 (germline): ENHRY, SYGVKD. J was trimmed by 7 bases and V by 2 bases; bases with no gene match: 7. TCRdb itself ran the RACE reads through MiXCR, one entry per CDR3 protein. This table holds fewer than 95,000 distinct CDR3 sequences, 10% found once. The table lists this clonotype with many counts.

J is TRBJ1-4 and V is TRBV10-3; 7 positions match TRBD1. The clonotype was recovered from a middle-aged man with alopecia areata. Some clones in this sample may be carry-over from other donors' samples. Source: whole blood, taken in connection with sensitization to the hapten diphenylcyclopropenone (DPC). CDR3 in amino acids: CAISETRGLGEKLFF. In nucleotides, the CDR3 is TGTGCCATCAGTGAGACAAGGGGGCTTGGTGAAAAACTGTTTTTT.